The present T cell receptor beta chain was sequenced within a study of CD8 T cells in Susac syndrome. Germline V gives CDR1 LGHDT, CDR2 YNNKEL (reference sequence). V shed 0 bases and J shed 7 bases, with 13 bases lying between them. The CDR3 extends over 15 amino acids. TCR beta sequences were obtained from blood CD8+ and CD4+ T cells. It was negative isolation that provided the CD8+ and CD4+ T cells, whereas TEMRA cells were enriched by FACS. An input of about 0.5 to 1 ug of RNA was subjected to reverse transcription using random hexamers. TCRdb reanalysed the immunoSEQ multiplex PCR reads using MiXCR and keeps one entry per CDR3 protein. The sample yields some 190,000 distinct CDR3 sequences, roughly 92% seen once.

The sequence was collected from a human donor in good health. V gene TRBV3-1 combines with J gene TRBJ1-5; TRBD1 is a possible D gene (6 bases). The sequenced sample was CD4+ T cells from PBMCs. CDR3 nucleotides: TGTGCCAGCAGCCAAGATGCCGGACAGTACCAGCCCCAGCATTTT. Its protein product is CASSQDAGQYQPQHF. The entire variable domain, with the rest obtained from reference TRBV3-1 and TRBJ1-5, is as follows: DTAVSQTPKYLVTQMGNDKSIKCEQNLGHDTMYWYKQDSKKFLKIMFSYNNKELIINETVPNRFSPKSPDKAHLNLHINSLELGDSAVYFCASSQDAGQYQPQHFGDGTRLSIL.